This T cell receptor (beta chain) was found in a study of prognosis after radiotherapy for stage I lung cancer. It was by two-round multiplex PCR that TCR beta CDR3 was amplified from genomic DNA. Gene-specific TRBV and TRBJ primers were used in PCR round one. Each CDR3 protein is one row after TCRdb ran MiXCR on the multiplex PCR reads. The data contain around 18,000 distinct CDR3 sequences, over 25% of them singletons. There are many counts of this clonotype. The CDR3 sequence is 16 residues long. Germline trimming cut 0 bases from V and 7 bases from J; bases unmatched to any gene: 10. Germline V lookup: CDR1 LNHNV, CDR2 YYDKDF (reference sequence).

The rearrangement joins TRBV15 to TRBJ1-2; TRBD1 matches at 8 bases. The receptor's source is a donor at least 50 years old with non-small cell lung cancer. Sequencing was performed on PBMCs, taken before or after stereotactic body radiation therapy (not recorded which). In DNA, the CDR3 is TGTGCCACCAGCAGAGACAGCTTGGACAGGGAGGGTGGCTACACCTTC. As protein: CATSRDSLDREGGYTF. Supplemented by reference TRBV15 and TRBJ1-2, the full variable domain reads DAMVIQNPRYQVTQFGKPVTLSCSQTLNHNVMYWYQQKSSQAPKLLFHYYDKDFNNEADTPDNFQSRRPNTSFCFLDIRSPGLGDTAMYLCATSRDSLDREGGYTFGSGTRLTVV.